The present T cell receptor beta chain was sequenced within a study of CD8 T cells in ankylosing spondylitis. Regarding the study as a whole: The study looked at matched synovial fluid samples from ankylosing spondylitis patients. Disease-linked clones were reported to be significantly enriched there. What seemed typical of ankylosing spondylitis blood was a TCR beta motif built from 8 or 9 highly homologous variants.

Germline CDR1 MNHEY, CDR2 SVGEGT. V was clipped by 1 base and J by 8 bases, with 11 bases between them. The CDR3 has 13 residues. TCRdb processed the 5' RACE reads anew with MiXCR; each CDR3 protein has one entry. Of a few hundred thousand distinct CDR3 sequences detected, 20% to 25% appear once; the ten largest clones hold about 15%. About this clonotype itself: The target antigen is unknown.

The specimen sequenced was blood, either unsorted or a sorted T cell fraction (not recorded which). The V and J genes are TRBV6-2 or TRBV6-3 and TRBJ1-1; D call uncertain. The clonotype comes from a male donor with ankylosing spondylitis. The CDR3: CASSYWVRQEAFF. The CDR3, as DNA: TGTGCCAGCAGTTACTGGGTCCGGCAAGAAGCTTTCTTT.